These 12 T cell receptor beta chains originate from one sample sequenced in a study of a mutant IDH1 vaccine in newly diagnosed glioma. Only in-frame clones appear in the TCRdb table, and some are missing; sequencing was by immunoSEQ multiplex PCR. Among approximately 58,000 clones, roughly four fifths were seen once, and the ten largest hold more than 3%. The antigens of these receptors remain unknown. Stated time point: week 47, end of study. Every single dose of the vaccine, 300 ug of mutant IDH1 20-mer peptide, came with topical imiquimod. The specimen comprised PBMCs, sampled from a glioma patient whose treatment included an IDH1 peptide vaccine. Receptors were obtained from a man aged 25-45 years with glioma.

This sequence joins TRBV2 and TRBJ1-3; perhaps TRBD1 as D (6 bases). This CDR3 comprises 13 residues. V was clipped by 6 bases and J by 4 bases, with 10 bases between them. Germline CDR1 reads SNHLY; CDR2 reads FYNNEI. The CDR3 is CASRGTLGNTIYF. The DNA for the CDR3 is TGTGCCAGCAGAGGGACATTGGGAAACACCATATATTTT.

V usage is TRBV6-5 and J usage is TRBJ1-1; TRBD1 is a possible D gene (5 bases). Germline V gene data show CDR1 as MNHEY and CDR2 as SVGAGI. The CDR3 has 13 amino acids. The V gene lost 2 bases and the J gene lost 13 bases, with 17 bases spanning the gap. CDR3 coding DNA: TGTGCCAGCAGTTACCGGGGACCCCTGGGAGTTTTCTTT. It yields the protein CASSYRGPLGVFF.

The chain couples TRBV4-1 to TRBJ1-2, with 8 positions matching TRBD1. The germline gives CDR1 MGHRA, CDR2 YSYEKL. V gave up 3 bases and J gave up 6 bases; unmatched junction bases: 9. There are 15 residues in the CDR3. The CDR3 coding sequence is TGCGCCAGCAGCCACGCATCCTGGACAGGGAATGGCTACACCTTC. It codes for CASSHASWTGNGYTF.

The CDR3 DNA is TGTGCCATCAGTGAGTCTCTTTTTTATTTAGGCTCCTGGACGTGGGGCTACACCTTC. Translation: CAISESLFYLGSWTWGYTF. The gene calls are TRBV10-3 and TRBJ1-2; D gene unclear. This CDR3 is built from 19 residues. V dropped 0 bases and J dropped 8 bases, with 28 bases sitting between them. In germline, CDR1 is ENHRY, CDR2 SYGVKD.

This clone was recorded a few times. The chain has TRBV5-4 and TRBJ1-1; a possible D gene is TRBD1 (5 bases). In germline, CDR1 is SGHNT, CDR2 YYREEE (reference sequence). This CDR3 comprises 13 residues. V was cut by 3 bases and J by 3 bases, with 9 bases left in between. The CDR3 DNA sequence: TGTGCCAGCAGCTCCGGGGCTTACACTGAAGCTTTCTTT. Translating gives CASSSGAYTEAFF.

This clone has only one observation. CDR3 sequence reads: CASSLSRLTLHF. The CDR3, as DNA: TGTGCCAGCAGCTTAAGTAGGTTAACCCTCCACTTT. The chain employs TRBV7-2 and TRBJ1-6; D remains ambiguous. The CDR3 loop spans 12 amino acids. V gave up 2 bases and J gave up 14 bases, with 10 bases separating them. Germline assignment: CDR1 SGHTA and CDR2 FQGNSA.

The gene calls are TRBV13 and TRBJ2-3; D ambiguous. The V gene's germline CDR1 is PRHDT and CDR2 FYEKMQ (reference sequence). The V gene lost 5 bases and the J gene lost 1 base, with 4 bases spanning the gap. This CDR3 comprises 12 residues. The CDR3 loop reads CASSRGTDTQYF. The CDR3 DNA is TGTGCCAGCAGCCGCGGCACAGATACGCAGTATTTT.

J is TRBJ2-7 and V is TRBV11-2; D call uncertain. Trimming removed 5 bases at V and 9 bases at J, with 20 bases between. Per the germline V gene, CDR1 is SGHAT and CDR2 is FQNNGV. This CDR3 is 14 amino acids long. CDR3 nucleotides: TGTGCCAGCAGCCCCCTCCTCGTCGGAGCGCGGCAGTACTTC. Protein sequence: CASSPLLVGARQYF.

CDR3 sequence: CASRQGQGLGYTF. DNA of the CDR3: TGTGCCAGCAGGCAGGGACAGGGCCTAGGCTACACCTTC. The chain combines TRBV7-9 with TRBJ1-2; 9 positions agree with TRBD1. Germline V CDR1 and CDR2: SEHNR, FQNEAQ (reference sequence). The trim removed 6 bases at V and 8 bases at J, leaving 7 bases unmatched. This CDR3 comprises 13 residues.

The chain has TRBV19 and TRBJ1-4; D gene unclear. Germline loops: CDR1 LNHDA, CDR2 SQIVND (reference sequence). CDR3 length equals 16 residues. V was shortened by 3 bases and J by 0 bases, with 11 bases between the two germline ends. CDR3 in DNA: TGTGCCAGTAGTATTTTATCCCAAGCAACTAATGAAAAACTGTTTTTT. Protein: CASSILSQATNEKLFF.

V usage is TRBV6-1 and J usage is TRBJ1-1; possibly TRBD1 for D (6 bases). The CDR3 spans 12 residues. V lost 7 bases and J 4 bases, leaving 10 bases between the germline ends. Looked up from germline, CDR1 is MNHNS and CDR2 is SASEGT. The CDR3 reads CASTEGGTEAFF. The CDR3 DNA reads as TGTGCCAGCACGGAGGGGGGCACTGAAGCTTTCTTT.

The gene calls are TRBV2 and TRBJ2-3; D is possibly TRBD1 or TRBD2 (5 bases each). From germline, CDR1 is SNHLY and CDR2 FYNNEI. The V end was cut by 2 bases, the J end by 4 bases, with 19 bases between. The CDR3 contains 17 residues. The CDR3 protein is CASSERVGLARSDTQYF. In DNA, the CDR3 is TGTGCCAGCAGTGAAAGGGTGGGGCTAGCCAGGTCAGATACGCAGTATTTT.